The next 26 T cell receptor beta chains were all read from a single sample in a study of chemoradiotherapy in HPV16-positive cancers. Assay used: immunoSEQ multiplex PCR; TCRdb lists only in-frame clones, some missing. The repertoire holds around 7,700 clones, with roughly 80% as singletons. Sampling was carried out from a patient who underwent chemoradiotherapy. Source of these receptors: a human donor with HPV-associated anogenital cancer.

The chain couples TRBV6-5 to TRBJ1-2; weak D call: TRBD1 (5 bases). Trimming stripped 6 bases from V and 6 bases from J, with 14 bases between. Per germline, CDR1 MNHEY and CDR2 SVGAGI. CDR3 length: 13 residues. The CDR3 DNA sequence: TGTGCCAGCAGCCGGGACGGGGCCCATGGCTACACCTTC. Its protein product is CASSRDGAHGYTF.

The chain carries TRBV18 and TRBJ2-7; TRBD2 matches at 9 bases. Trimming took 5 bases from V and 5 from J; bases not matched to a gene: 4. The CDR3 totals 13 residues. In germline, CDR1 is KGHSH, CDR2 LQKENI. The CDR3 here is CASSTGLANEQYF. DNA of the CDR3: TGTGCCAGCTCAACGGGACTAGCCAACGAGCAGTACTTC. Complete variable domain (other parts from reference TRBV18 and TRBJ2-7): NAGVMQNPRHLVRRRGQEARLRCSPMKGHSHVYWYRQLPEEGLKFMVYLQKENIIDESGMPKERFSAEFPKEGPSILRIQQVVRGDSAAYFCASSTGLANEQYFGPGTRLTVT.

The V gene is TRBV6-5, the J gene TRBJ1-1; 8 bases map to TRBD1. The CDR3 runs 15 residues. CDR1 MNHEY and CDR2 SVGAGI come from the germline V gene. V lost 4 bases to trimming and J lost 2 bases; unmatched junction nucleotides: 6. CDR3 region: CASSSPGQGNTEAFF. CDR3 sequence (DNA): TGTGCCAGCAGTTCCCCAGGACAGGGAAACACTGAAGCTTTCTTT.

The rearrangement uses TRBV11-3 and TRBJ2-5; 13 bases are a match to TRBD2. The CDR3 is 15 residues long. V was pared by 4 bases and J by 5 bases, with 4 bases of the junction left unmatched. The germline V gene encodes CDR1 SGHNT and CDR2 YENEEA. The CDR3 protein is CASSSQGLAGETQYF. CDR3 bases: TGTGCCAGCAGCTCGCAGGGACTAGCGGGGGAGACCCAGTACTTC.

This clone was counted only a few times. This chain connects TRBV28 to TRBJ1-5, with 8 bases identical to TRBD1. The CDR3 extends over 14 amino acids. After removal of 5 bases from V and 4 bases from J, the junction contained 4 bases not matched to a gene. Looked up from germline, CDR1 is MDHEN and CDR2 is SYDVKM. The CDR3, as DNA: TGTGCCAGCAGTCGGACAGGGCTGAATCAGCCCCAGCATTTT. Translation: CASSRTGLNQPQHF.

The chain links TRBV4-1 to TRBJ2-2, with D possibly matching TRBD1 (6 bases). Germline CDR1 is MGHRA and CDR2 is YSYEKL. V gave up 3 bases and J gave up 1 base, with 18 bases separating them. The CDR3 totals 18 residues. The DNA of the CDR3 is TGCGCCAGCAGCCAGGGGAGAGGGGCAGGGGAGAACACCGGGGAGCTGTTTTTT. Its protein product is CASSQGRGAGENTGELFF.

The V gene is TRBV4-2, the J gene TRBJ1-1, with D perhaps matching TRBD1 (5 bases). Trimming shortened V by 2 bases and J by 0 bases, and 28 bases separated the two germline ends. Germline CDR1 is LGHNA and CDR2 is YNFKEQ. The CDR3 covers 21 residues. The CDR3 nucleotides are TGTGCCAGCAGCCAATCTCTACAGGCCCATATCAGGGCCGTAATGAACACTGAAGCTTTCTTT. Amino acid sequence: CASSQSLQAHIRAVMNTEAFF.

This chain joins TRBV5-1 and TRBJ1-2; the D gene is possibly TRBD1 (6 bases). CDR1 and CDR2 from the germline V gene are SGHRS and YFSETQ. CDR3 size: 15 residues. V lost 4 bases and J lost 4, with 17 bases in between. The CDR3 is CASSMGSGAPYGYTF. The DNA of the CDR3 is TGCGCCAGCAGCATGGGGTCAGGGGCCCCCTATGGCTACACCTTC. Full variable domain (rest looked up from reference TRBV5-1 and TRBJ1-2): KAGVTQTPRYLIKTRGQQVTLSCSPISGHRSVSWYQQTPGQGLQFLFEYFSETQRNKGNFPGRFSGRQFSNSRSEMNVSTLELGDSALYLCASSMGSGAPYGYTFGSGTRLTVV.

CDR3 DNA sequence: TGTGCCAGCAGCTTAACAGGGGAGGTTAATGAAAAACTGTTTTTT. Amino acids: CASSLTGEVNEKLFF. The genes are TRBV7-6 and TRBJ1-4, with TRBD1 matching over 7 bases. In germline, CDR1 is SGHVS, CDR2 FNYEAQ. V was pared by 2 bases and J by 4 bases, with 4 bases of the junction left unmatched. CDR3 length: 15 residues.

The CDR3 DNA follows: TGTGCCAGCAGCCCGTCGGTTGTAGGGAGGACCTATGGCTACACCTTC. This gives the protein CASSPSVVGRTYGYTF. The chain couples TRBV7-2 to TRBJ1-2; D is unclear. This CDR3 comprises 16 residues. The V end lost 5 bases, the J end lost 4 bases, and 20 bases lay between the germline ends. Germline V gene sequence: CDR1 SGHTA, CDR2 FQGNSA.

This chain connects TRBV7-2 to TRBJ1-2; D uncertain. Germline values: CDR1 SGHTA, CDR2 FQGNSA. The V end lost 0 bases, the J end lost 8 bases, and 10 bases lay between the germline ends. This CDR3 is 13 amino acids long. CDR3 in amino acids: CASSLAQVRGYTF. DNA for the CDR3: TGTGCCAGCAGCTTAGCGCAGGTTAGAGGCTACACCTTC.

This chain connects TRBV14 to TRBJ1-1; D uncertain. Germline CDR1 and CDR2: SGHDN and FVKESK. V lost 4 bases, J lost 5 bases, and 17 bases lay in between. The CDR3 is made up of 15 amino acids. CDR3 DNA sequence: TGTGCCAGCAGCCTCCCGTGGCGCCAGCCGACTGAAGCTTTCTTT. Translated: CASSLPWRQPTEAFF.

The V and J genes are TRBV9 and TRBJ2-2, with 8 bases identical to TRBD2. The V gene's germline CDR1 is SGDLS and CDR2 YYNGEE. CDR3 length: 15 amino acids. J lost 6 bases, V lost 4 bases, and 8 bases had no gene match. DNA for the CDR3: TGTGCCAGCAGCTGGGGGGTAGCGGGGTCCGGGGAGCTGTTTTTT. Residues: CASSWGVAGSGELFF.

The chain has TRBV6-5 and TRBJ1-5, with unresolved D. The CDR3 sequence is 15 residues long. Trimming stripped 4 bases from V and 2 bases from J, with 12 bases between. Germline assignment: CDR1 MNHEY and CDR2 SVGAGI. As DNA, the CDR3 is TGTGCCAGCAGTTTTTCGCCCCAAGGCAATCAGCCCCAGCATTTT. This codes for CASSFSPQGNQPQHF.

The V and J genes are TRBV27 and TRBJ1-6; a possible D gene is TRBD1 (5 bases). CDR3 length: 15 residues. V shed 5 bases and J shed 6 bases, with 14 bases lying between them. Germline loops: CDR1 MNHEY, CDR2 SMNVEV (reference sequence). The CDR3 region is CASSLRTGRNSPLHF. The CDR3 bases are TGTGCCAGCAGTCTCCGCACGGGGCGTAATTCACCCCTCCACTTT.

The rearrangement uses TRBV5-1 and TRBJ2-7; TRBD1 agrees at 8 bases. The trim removed 5 bases at V and 5 bases at J, leaving 12 bases unmatched. Germline V gives CDR1 SGHRS, CDR2 YFSETQ. The CDR3 extends over 15 amino acids. CDR3 sequence reads: CASRTLTGAINEQYF. CDR3 in DNA: TGCGCCAGCAGAACCTTGACAGGGGCCATTAACGAGCAGTACTTC.

This clone turned up a few times. V usage is TRBV19 and J usage is TRBJ1-1; D gene unclear. CDR1 is LNHDA and CDR2 is SQIVND in the germline V gene (reference sequence). The CDR3 contains 14 residues. Trimming took 3 bases from V and 0 from J, leaving 8 bases between them. Here the CDR3 DNA reads TGTGCCAGTAGTATTGGCGGCTTGAACACTGAAGCTTTCTTT. Its protein is CASSIGGLNTEAFF.

V gene TRBV9 combines with J gene TRBJ1-3; D unresolved. The CDR3 spans 14 residues. V gave up 4 bases and J gave up 2 bases, with 10 bases separating them. CDR1 and CDR2 (germline): SGDLS, YYNGEE. The CDR3 protein is CASSPSSAGNTIYF. The CDR3 DNA reads TGTGCCAGCAGCCCGTCCTCCGCTGGAAACACCATATATTTT.

This chain joins TRBV27 and TRBJ2-7; 8 bases fit TRBD1. Trimming removed 2 bases from V and 6 bases from J; junction bases left unmatched: 9. This CDR3 has 15 residues. Germline CDR1 MNHEY, CDR2 SMNVEV (reference sequence). CDR3 loop: CASSLSFQGATEQYF. The CDR3 DNA reads TGTGCCAGCAGTTTAAGCTTCCAGGGGGCTACCGAGCAGTACTTC.

This chain connects TRBV11-3 to TRBJ2-5; tentatively, D is TRBD1 or TRBD2 (7 bases each). Germline V CDR1 and CDR2: SGHNT, YENEEA. Trimming took off 5 bases at V and 4 bases at J, with 17 bases between the two ends. The CDR3 runs 15 residues. CDR3 DNA: TGTGCCAGCAGCCCAGGGGGGGGGCGCGGAGAGACCCAGTACTTC. It translates to CASSPGGGRGETQYF.

The V call is TRBV4-2, the J call TRBJ2-2; TRBD2 aligns across 8 bases. The CDR3 is 17 amino acids. CDR1 is LGHNA and CDR2 is YNFKEQ in the germline V gene. Unmatched junction bases numbered 7, after V lost 4 bases and J lost 0 bases. As DNA, the CDR3 is TGTGCCAGCAGCCCGCAGGCAGCGGGGGCGAACACCGGGGAGCTGTTTTTT. It specifies CASSPQAAGANTGELFF.

This chain uses TRBV2 with TRBJ2-1, with D unclear. With 2 bases removed from V and 6 bases from J, the gap between germline ends came to 8 bases. Germline values: CDR1 SNHLY, CDR2 FYNNEI. CDR3 length: 13 amino acids. The CDR3 region is CASSEFWGNEQFF. CDR3 sequence (DNA): TGTGCCAGCAGTGAATTCTGGGGCAATGAGCAGTTCTTC.

The CDR3 loop reads CASSADREGDYTF. In DNA, the CDR3 is TGTGCCAGCAGTGCCGACAGGGAAGGTGACTACACCTTC. The chain links TRBV6-6 to TRBJ1-2; 7 bases are a match to TRBD1. This CDR3 is 13 amino acids long. V gave up 5 bases and J gave up 10 bases; unmatched junction bases: 10. CDR1 MNHNY and CDR2 SVGAGI come from the germline V gene (reference sequence).

This chain links TRBV11-2 with TRBJ2-1; D unclear. The CDR3 runs 13 residues. Germline CDR1 and CDR2: SGHAT and FQNNGV. Trimming took off 5 bases at V and 8 bases at J, with 13 bases between the two ends. The CDR3 DNA is TGTGCCAGCAGCACACGTAAGACGGATGAGCAGTTCTTC. Translated, it gives CASSTRKTDEQFF.

DNA for the CDR3: TGTGCCAGCAGCGAGACAGGGAATGAGCAGTTCTTC. Amino acid sequence: CASSETGNEQFF. This chain joins TRBV6-4 and TRBJ2-1, with TRBD1 identical over 7 bases. The germline V gene encodes CDR1 MRHNA and CDR2 SNTAGT. With 6 bases clipped from V and 7 bases from J, the junction kept 3 bases outside the gene matches. The CDR3 covers 12 residues.

This chain joins TRBV28 and TRBJ2-2, with 12 bases fitting TRBD2. This CDR3 is built from 15 residues. V dropped 5 bases and J dropped 5; count of bases not matched to a gene: 3. Germline V gene data show CDR1 as MDHEN and CDR2 as SYDVKM. CDR3 loop: CASSRLAGGTGELFF. Here the CDR3 DNA reads TGTGCCAGCAGTCGTCTAGCGGGGGGGACCGGGGAGCTGTTTTTT.